This T cell receptor (beta chain) was obtained from a study of shared clonotypes between healthy human individuals. Trimming shortened V by 2 bases and J by 1 base, and 15 bases separated the two germline ends. This CDR3 spans 17 amino acids. CDR1 is MNHNS and CDR2 is SASEGT in the germline V gene. Sequenced by immunoSEQ multiplex PCR; TCRdb stores in-frame clones only, minus some. The sample lists around 320,000 clones; more than 75% were seen once. CD8 memory combined CD45RO+ cells with CCR7-negative CD45RA+ TemRA cells. This clone was picked up a small number of times. The TCR originated in a man between 18 and 35 years old in good health. The sample was memory CD8+ T cells sorted from blood. The subset is: CD45RO+ cells pooled with CCR7-negative TemRA cells. The chain couples TRBV6-1 to TRBJ1-5, with D perhaps TRBD1 (6 bases). CDR3 nucleotide sequence: TGTGCCAGCAGTGAATTTCGTACAGGGTACAGCAATCAGCCCCAGCATTTT. It codes for CASSEFRTGYSNQPQHF.